The clone carrying this T cell receptor (beta chain) was recorded only once. Data came from immunoSEQ multiplex PCR; TCRdb stores just in-frame clones and leaves some out. The table has 200,000 to 250,000 clones, roughly four fifths seen once. Recovered Cohort 3 donors showed two negative PCRs, clearance, or symptom resolution. The data derive from a study of blood T cell repertoires in COVID-19. Study context: PBMCs, B-cell-depleted T cells, or T cells were the source of the cDNA or gDNA that made up the material.

The germline V gene has CDR1 LNHDA and CDR2 SQIVND (reference sequence). There are 17 residues in the CDR3. V was trimmed by 4 bases and J by 2 bases, leaving 19 bases between them. This receptor was taken from a woman aged 60-75 years who had recovered from COVID-19. The sample comprised PBMCs or T cells enriched from blood (not recorded which). V and J are TRBV19 and TRBJ2-3; D perhaps matches TRBD1 (6 bases). CDR3 loop: CASSTPSRTEYTDTQYF. CDR3 nucleotide sequence: TGTGCCAGTAGTACTCCAAGCCGGACAGAATACACAGATACGCAGTATTTT.